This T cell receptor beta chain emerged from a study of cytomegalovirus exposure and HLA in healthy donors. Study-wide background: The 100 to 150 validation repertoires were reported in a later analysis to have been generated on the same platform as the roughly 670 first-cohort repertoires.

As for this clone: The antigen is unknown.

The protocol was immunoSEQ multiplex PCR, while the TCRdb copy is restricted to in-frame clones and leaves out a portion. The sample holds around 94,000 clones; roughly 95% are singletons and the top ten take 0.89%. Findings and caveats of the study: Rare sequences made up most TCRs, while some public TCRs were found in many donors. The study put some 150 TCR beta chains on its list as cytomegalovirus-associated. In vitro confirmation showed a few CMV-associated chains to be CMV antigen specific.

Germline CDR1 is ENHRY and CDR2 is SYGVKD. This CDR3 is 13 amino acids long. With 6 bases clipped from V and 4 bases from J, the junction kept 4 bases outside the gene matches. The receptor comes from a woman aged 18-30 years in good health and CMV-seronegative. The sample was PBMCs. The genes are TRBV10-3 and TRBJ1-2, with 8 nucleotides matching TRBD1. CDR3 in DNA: TGTGCCATCAGCCTTGACAGGGGCTATGGCTACACCTTC. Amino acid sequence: CAISLDRGYGYTF.